This T cell receptor (beta chain) was sequenced for a study of shared clonotypes between healthy human individuals. The CDR3 is 12 amino acids. Germline assignment: CDR1 SGHTA and CDR2 FQGNSA. The V and J ends lost 2 bases and 4 bases respectively, with 3 bases between them. This clone has a single count. Profiling relied on immunoSEQ multiplex PCR, and the TCRdb table lists in-frame clones only, not all of them. The data contain approximately 400,000 clones, around 96% of them singletons. This chain connects TRBV7-2 to TRBJ1-3; D uncertain. The sequenced sample consisted of memory CD8+ T cells sorted from blood. Subset in this sample: CD45RO+ cells pooled with CCR7-negative TemRA cells. This clonotype originated in a man in his thirties or forties in good health. CDR3: CASSLQGNTIYF. The CDR3 nucleotides read TGTGCCAGCAGCTTACAGGGAAACACCATATATTTT.